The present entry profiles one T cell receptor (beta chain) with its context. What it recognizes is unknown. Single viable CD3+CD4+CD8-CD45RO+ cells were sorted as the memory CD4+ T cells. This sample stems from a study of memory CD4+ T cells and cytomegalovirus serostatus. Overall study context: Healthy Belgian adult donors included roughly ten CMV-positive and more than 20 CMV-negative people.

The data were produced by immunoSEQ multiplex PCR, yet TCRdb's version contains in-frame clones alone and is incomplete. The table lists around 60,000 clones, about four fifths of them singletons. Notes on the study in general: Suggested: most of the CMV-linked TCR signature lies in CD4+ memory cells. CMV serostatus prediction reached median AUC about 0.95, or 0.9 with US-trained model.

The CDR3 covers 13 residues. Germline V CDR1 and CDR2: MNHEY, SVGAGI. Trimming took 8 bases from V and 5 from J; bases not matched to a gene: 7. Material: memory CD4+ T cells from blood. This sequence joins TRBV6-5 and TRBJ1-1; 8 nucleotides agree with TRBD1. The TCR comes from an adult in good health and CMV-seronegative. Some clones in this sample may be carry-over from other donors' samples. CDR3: CASYTTGGTEAFF. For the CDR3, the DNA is TGTGCCAGCTACACAACAGGGGGGACTGAAGCTTTCTTT.